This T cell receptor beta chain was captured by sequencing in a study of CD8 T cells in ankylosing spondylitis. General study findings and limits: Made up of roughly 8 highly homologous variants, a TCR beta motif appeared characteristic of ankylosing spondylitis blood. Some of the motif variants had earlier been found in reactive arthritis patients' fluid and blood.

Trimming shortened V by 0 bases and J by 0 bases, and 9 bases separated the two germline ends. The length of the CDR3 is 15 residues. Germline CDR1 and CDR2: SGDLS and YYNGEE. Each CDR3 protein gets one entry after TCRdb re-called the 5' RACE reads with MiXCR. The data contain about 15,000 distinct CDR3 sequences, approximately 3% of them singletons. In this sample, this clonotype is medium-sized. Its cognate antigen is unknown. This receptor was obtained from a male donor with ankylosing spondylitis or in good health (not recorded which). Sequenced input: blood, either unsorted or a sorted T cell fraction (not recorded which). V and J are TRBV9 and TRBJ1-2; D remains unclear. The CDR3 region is CASSVVSTTNYGYTF. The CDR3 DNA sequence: TGTGCCAGCAGCGTAGTCTCCACCACTAACTATGGCTACACCTTC.